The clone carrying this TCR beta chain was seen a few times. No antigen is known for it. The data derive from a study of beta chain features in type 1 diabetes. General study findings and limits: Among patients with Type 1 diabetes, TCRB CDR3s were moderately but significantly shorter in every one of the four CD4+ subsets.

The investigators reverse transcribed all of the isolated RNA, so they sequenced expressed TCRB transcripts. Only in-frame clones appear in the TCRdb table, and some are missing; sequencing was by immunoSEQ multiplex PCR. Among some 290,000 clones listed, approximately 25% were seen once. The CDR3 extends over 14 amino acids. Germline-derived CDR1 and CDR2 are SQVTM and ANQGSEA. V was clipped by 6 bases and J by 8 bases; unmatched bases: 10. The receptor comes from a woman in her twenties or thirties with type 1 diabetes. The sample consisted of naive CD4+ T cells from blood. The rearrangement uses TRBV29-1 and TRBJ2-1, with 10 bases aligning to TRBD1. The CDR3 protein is CSVMRTGGGDEQFF. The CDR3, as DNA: TGCAGCGTAATGAGGACAGGGGGTGGGGATGAGCAGTTCTTC.